Listed below are T cell receptor beta chains from one sample, sequenced in a study of blood T cell repertoires in COVID-19. The method was immunoSEQ multiplex PCR; TCRdb's version includes in-frame clones alone and lacks a portion of them. Of 45,000 to 50,000 clones in the sample, roughly four fifths were seen once. The sample comprised peripheral blood. The source is a man aged 55 to 69 with active COVID-19. Each CDR3 is given with its conserved first and last residue. Each record gives: clone size, V gene, J gene, D gene, CDR3 protein, CDR3 DNA. D genes are given only for firm matches. Rows may omit the clone size; those that give it use once, few, many or a size class.

size: once; V: TRBV9; J: TRBJ2-1; D: TRBD2; CDR3: CASGGLAGAHEQFF; DNA: TGTGCCAGCGGCGGGCTAGCGGGGGCGCATGAGCAGTTCTTC
size: many; V: TRBV5-1; J: TRBJ1-2; D: NA; CDR3: CASSKDSPLGGYTF; DNA: TGCGCCAGCAGCAAGGACAGTCCGCTTGGTGGCTACACCTTC
size: NA; V: TRBV5-4; J: TRBJ1-3; D: TRBD1; CDR3: CASSFEGGVGNTIYF; DNA: TGTGCCAGCAGCTTCGAAGGGGGCGTCGGAAACACCATATATTTT
size: NA; V: TRBV19; J: TRBJ2-2; D: TRBD1; CDR3: CASSKGQENTGELFF; DNA: TGTGCCAGTAGTAAGGGACAGGAGAACACCGGGGAGCTGTTTTTT
size: NA; V: TRBV12-3/TRBV12-4; J: TRBJ1-1; D: NA; CDR3: CASSRRGDTEAFF; DNA: TGTGCCAGCAGCCGCCGCGGGGACACTGAAGCTTTCTTT
size: NA; V: TRBV27; J: TRBJ2-7; D: NA; CDR3: CASSLYAVQGNEQYF; DNA: TGTGCCAGCAGTTTATACGCGGTTCAGGGGAACGAGCAGTACTTC
size: NA; V: TRBV18; J: TRBJ2-3; D: TRBD1; CDR3: CASSPSRTGGTDTQYF; DNA: TGTGCCAGCTCACCAAGTAGGACAGGGGGGACAGATACGCAGTATTTT
size: few; V: TRBV24-1; J: TRBJ2-5; D: NA; CDR3: CATSEQGQETQYF; DNA: TGTGCCACCAGTGAGCAGGGGCAAGAGACCCAGTACTTC
size: NA; V: TRBV7-8; J: TRBJ2-1; D: NA; CDR3: CASSLVEEQFF; DNA: TGTGCCAGCAGCTTAGTAGAAGAGCAGTTCTTC
size: NA; V: TRBV27; J: TRBJ1-2; D: NA; CDR3: CASSLSISGRGYTF; DNA: TGTGCCAGCAGTTTATCGATATCGGGAAGGGGCTACACCTTC
size: NA; V: TRBV4-1; J: TRBJ2-3; D: NA; CDR3: CASSPLPAADTQYF; DNA: TGCGCCAGCAGCCCTTTACCGGCGGCAGATACGCAGTATTTT
size: NA; V: TRBV14; J: TRBJ2-2; D: NA; CDR3: CASSQDEAQIGTGELFF; DNA: TGTGCCAGCAGCCAAGATGAGGCGCAGATTGGAACCGGGGAGCTGTTTTTT
size: NA; V: TRBV11-3; J: TRBJ1-1; D: NA; CDR3: CASSLAGSNTEAFF; DNA: TGTGCCAGCAGCTTAGCCGGTTCGAACACTGAAGCTTTCTTT
size: NA; V: TRBV6-5; J: TRBJ2-7; D: TRBD1; CDR3: CASRGTGTGSYEQYF; DNA: TGTGCCAGCAGAGGTACCGGGACAGGTTCCTACGAGCAGTACTTC
size: few; V: TRBV27; J: TRBJ2-7; D: TRBD2; CDR3: CASSPSTSIEQYF; DNA: TGTGCCAGCAGCCCGTCGACTAGCATCGAGCAGTACTTC
size: NA; V: TRBV27; J: TRBJ2-1; D: NA; CDR3: CASSLGGDLSYNEQFF; DNA: TGTGCCAGCAGTTTGGGGGGAGATTTATCCTACAATGAGCAGTTCTTC
size: NA; V: TRBV7-8; J: TRBJ2-3; D: NA; CDR3: CASSLASRTDTQYF; DNA: TGTGCCAGCAGCTTAGCGAGCCGCACAGATACGCAGTATTTT
size: once; V: TRBV28; J: TRBJ1-1; D: NA; CDR3: CASSSGQTYTEAFF; DNA: TGTGCCAGCAGTTCCGGACAGACTTACACTGAAGCTTTCTTT
size: NA; V: TRBV30; J: TRBJ1-6; D: NA; CDR3: CAWSPEVNSPLHF; DNA: TGTGCCTGGAGTCCAGAGGTGAATTCACCCCTCCACTTT
size: few; V: TRBV23-1; J: TRBJ2-2; D: TRBD1; CDR3: CATTEQDRGTVNTGELFF; DNA: TGCGCCACCACCGAACAGGACAGGGGTACTGTAAACACCGGGGAGCTGTTTTTT
size: NA; V: TRBV6-2/TRBV6-3; J: TRBJ1-5; D: NA; CDR3: CASSTRGRGNQPQHF; DNA: TGTGCCAGCAGTACCAGGGGTCGTGGCAATCAGCCCCAGCATTTT
size: NA; V: TRBV28; J: TRBJ2-2; D: NA; CDR3: CASSPLAVNTGELFF; DNA: TGTGCCAGCAGCCCATTAGCGGTGAACACCGGGGAGCTGTTTTTT
size: NA; V: TRBV6-1; J: TRBJ1-5; D: TRBD1; CDR3: CASSADAGGPTGGNQPQHF; DNA: TGTGCCAGCAGTGCCGACGCGGGAGGGCCCACAGGGGGCAATCAGCCCCAGCATTTT
size: NA; V: TRBV7-6; J: TRBJ2-2; D: TRBD2; CDR3: CASSIGTSDTGELFF; DNA: TGTGCCAGCAGCATCGGGACTAGCGACACCGGGGAGCTGTTTTTT
size: NA; V: TRBV7-9; J: TRBJ2-3; D: TRBD2; CDR3: CASSLTSVGTDTQYF; DNA: TGTGCCAGCAGCCTTACTAGCGTCGGCACAGATACGCAGTATTTT
size: NA; V: TRBV7-2; J: TRBJ2-1; D: NA; CDR3: CASSFQGGGNEQFF; DNA: TGTGCCAGCAGCTTTCAGGGAGGTGGCAATGAGCAGTTCTTC
size: NA; V: TRBV11-1; J: TRBJ2-4; D: TRBD2; CDR3: CASSPSGTVAKNIQYF; DNA: TGTGCCAGCAGCCCTAGCGGAACCGTAGCCAAAAACATTCAGTACTTC
size: NA; V: TRBV2; J: TRBJ1-5; D: NA; CDR3: CASRGDSGNQPQHF; DNA: TGTGCCAGCAGAGGGGATTCTGGCAATCAGCCCCAGCATTTT
size: NA; V: TRBV28; J: TRBJ2-1; D: TRBD1; CDR3: CASSIPSGQSYNEQFF; DNA: TGTGCCAGCAGCATTCCTTCGGGACAGTCCTACAATGAGCAGTTCTTC
size: NA; V: TRBV28; J: TRBJ1-6; D: TRBD1; CDR3: CASSLPGQGPYNSPLHF; DNA: TGTGCCAGCAGCCTACCGGGACAGGGCCCCTATAATTCACCCCTCCACTTT
size: NA; V: TRBV27; J: TRBJ2-7; D: TRBD1; CDR3: CASSPQGQAWAYEQYF; DNA: TGTGCCAGCAGTCCCCAGGGACAGGCATGGGCCTACGAGCAGTACTTC
size: once; V: TRBV18; J: TRBJ2-7; D: TRBD1; CDR3: CASSPGQGPYEQYF; DNA: TGTGCCAGCTCACCTGGACAGGGGCCCTACGAGCAGTACTTC
size: few; V: TRBV11-3; J: TRBJ2-1; D: TRBD1; CDR3: CASSQRGTGGNEQFF; DNA: TGTGCCAGCAGCCAGCGGGGGACAGGGGGTAATGAGCAGTTCTTC
size: once; V: TRBV15; J: TRBJ2-7; D: NA; CDR3: CATSRDSRASYEQYF; DNA: TGTGCCACCAGCAGAGATTCCAGGGCGTCCTACGAGCAGTACTTC
size: NA; V: TRBV19; J: TRBJ1-1; D: NA; CDR3: CASSGGRTEAFF; DNA: TGTGCCAGTAGTGGGGGCAGGACTGAAGCTTTCTTT
size: once; V: TRBV24-1; J: TRBJ2-1; D: NA; CDR3: CATGETGSSYNEQFF; DNA: TGTGCCACCGGGGAGACGGGTAGCTCCTACAATGAGCAGTTCTTC
size: NA; V: TRBV5-4; J: TRBJ1-1; D: TRBD1; CDR3: CASSLSLTGPTEAFF; DNA: TGTGCCAGCAGCTTGTCCCTGACAGGGCCCACTGAAGCTTTCTTT
size: NA; V: TRBV30; J: TRBJ1-2; D: NA; CDR3: CVRRYPYGYTF; DNA: TGTGTCAGGCGTTACCCCTATGGCTACACCTTC
size: NA; V: TRBV1; J: TRBJ2-5; D: NA; CDR3: CTSSQEGGSGKIETQYF; DNA: TGCACCAGCAGCCAAGAGGGGGGTAGCGGGAAAATAGAGACCCAGTACTTC
size: NA; V: TRBV6-6; J: TRBJ2-7; D: TRBD1; CDR3: CASSYEGQGSNEQYF; DNA: TGTGCCAGCAGTTACGAGGGACAGGGGTCCAACGAGCAGTACTTC
size: medium-sized; V: TRBV11-1; J: TRBJ2-7; D: NA; CDR3: CASRHGDYEQYF; DNA: TGTGCCAGCAGACACGGGGACTACGAGCAGTACTTC
size: NA; V: TRBV6-5; J: TRBJ2-2; D: NA; CDR3: CASSRTQGAGELFF; DNA: TGTGCCAGCAGTCGCACACAGGGAGCCGGGGAGCTGTTTTTT
size: NA; V: TRBV6-5; J: TRBJ2-2; D: NA; CDR3: CASRTYELRTGELFF; DNA: TGTGCCAGCAGGACGTATGAGCTGAGGACCGGGGAGCTGTTTTTT
size: NA; V: TRBV10-3; J: TRBJ2-2; D: TRBD1; CDR3: CAISDDPMGQVAGELFF; DNA: TGTGCCATCAGTGATGACCCCATGGGACAGGTAGCCGGGGAGCTGTTTTTT
size: once; V: TRBV2; J: TRBJ2-1; D: NA; CDR3: CANLRGGEQFF; DNA: TGTGCCAACCTGAGAGGGGGTGAGCAGTTCTTC
size: NA; V: TRBV6-8; J: TRBJ2-1; D: TRBD2; CDR3: CAGMGDGLVAGGGLPYNEQFF; DNA: TGTGCCGGCATGGGCGATGGGCTCGTGGCGGGAGGCGGCCTTCCCTACAATGAGCAGTTCTTC
size: NA; V: TRBV7-9; J: TRBJ2-2; D: NA; CDR3: CASSSGTLNTGELFF; DNA: TGTGCCAGCAGTTCCGGGACACTAAACACCGGGGAGCTGTTTTTT